This entry is about one T cell receptor (beta chain). RNA was extracted with the RNeasy kit, and a quantity of 0.5 to 1 ug was reverse transcribed using random hexamers. TCRdb independently ran MiXCR on the immunoSEQ multiplex PCR reads; one entry per CDR3 protein. The sample has 95,000 or so distinct CDR3 sequences, over 80% seen once. The ends lost 4 bases at V and 7 bases at J; junction bases unmatched: 14. The germline V gene encodes CDR1 MGHRA and CDR2 YSYEKL. This CDR3 spans 16 amino acids. The entry originates in a study of CD8 T cells in Susac syndrome. Specimen: CD8+ T cells from PBMCs. This TCR was recovered from a human donor in good health. V is TRBV4-1 and J is TRBJ2-7, with 9 bases that match TRBD2. CDR3 in amino acids: CASSPYPPRGGYEQYF. The CDR3, as DNA: TGCGCCAGCAGCCCCTACCCTCCGCGGGGGGGCTATGAGCAGTACTTC.